What follows describes a single TCR beta chain. These data come from a study of cytomegalovirus exposure and HLA in healthy donors. PCR employed 60 Vbeta and 13 Jbeta primers. Here immunoSEQ multiplex PCR was the method, and the copy in TCRdb shows in-frame clones only, minus some. The data show about 83,000 clones, with roughly 76% seen just once and under 2% held by the top ten. Trimming left V 5 bases short and J 0 bases short, with 14 bases between. Looked up from germline, CDR1 is MDHEN and CDR2 is SYDVKM. The CDR3 has 16 amino acids. This receptor was taken from a woman aged 25 to 39 in good health and CMV-seronegative. The sequenced sample was PBMCs. The rearrangement uses TRBV28 and TRBJ2-4, with D possibly being TRBD1 (5 bases). The CDR3 reads CASSPSGFPAKNIQYF. CDR3 nucleotide sequence: TGTGCCAGCAGTCCCTCAGGGTTCCCAGCCAAAAACATTCAGTACTTC.